Following are 10 T cell receptor beta chains from one sample sequenced in a study of blood T cells in healthy people across ages. Alongside a J-beta primer mix, a sample-barcoded 5' primer served in a second PCR lasting about 7 to 12 cycles. TCRdb re-called the 5' RACE reads with MiXCR, one entry per CDR3 protein. The sample comprises some 320,000 distinct CDR3 sequences, roughly 29% of which are singletons, and 29% rests with the top ten. The material sequenced was blood. Receptors originate from a woman aged 65 to 85 in good health.

This clonotype was observed at least ten times. The chain joins TRBV3-1 to TRBJ2-5; D could derive from TRBD1 or TRBD2 (5 bases each). CDR1 is LGHDT, CDR2 YNNKEL, per germline (reference sequence). Trimming cost V 4 bases and J 5 bases, with 17 bases left between them. CDR3 length equals 15 residues. The CDR3 DNA sequence: TGTGCCAGCAGCCTCCTTCCCCGGGGCCAGGAGACCCAGTACTTC. Translating it yields CASSLLPRGQETQYF.

The sample holds many counts of this clonotype. The chain is built from TRBV20-1 and TRBJ2-5, with 7 bases identical to TRBD2. The germline V gene encodes CDR1 DFQATT and CDR2 SNEGSKA (reference sequence). V was clipped by 0 bases and J by 2 bases; unmatched bases: 6. The CDR3 is 15 residues long. CDR3 DNA sequence: TGCAGTGCTAGAGATTCGGGAGGATCACAAGAGACCCAGTACTTC. Its translation: CSARDSGGSQETQYF.

The chain links TRBV14 to TRBJ1-5; weak D call: TRBD1 (5 bases). This CDR3 has 13 amino acids. Germline CDR1 is SGHDN and CDR2 is FVKESK. V dropped 4 bases and J dropped 6 bases, with 10 bases sitting between them. CDR3 DNA: TGTGCCAGCAGCCGAGATGGGGGTCAGCCCCAGCATTTT. This translates into CASSRDGGQPQHF.

The genes are TRBV20-1 and TRBJ1-4, with TRBD1 identical over 12 bases. Germline V lookup: CDR1 DFQATT, CDR2 SNEGSKA (reference sequence). This CDR3 spans 15 amino acids. J lost 8 bases, V lost 3 bases, and 7 bases had no gene match. CDR3 region: CSASRGDRGREKLFF. CDR3 coding DNA: TGCAGTGCTAGCCGGGGGGACAGGGGGCGAGAAAAACTGTTTTTT.

This chain uses TRBV6-2 or TRBV6-3 with TRBJ2-1; 10 positions agree with TRBD2. CDR1 is MNHEY and CDR2 is SVGEGT in the germline V gene. This CDR3 is 18 amino acids long. V was pared by 2 bases and J by 0 bases, with 7 bases of the junction left unmatched. CDR3 in DNA: TGTGCCAGCAGTTACCTTACTAGCGGGGCCCGCTCCTACAATGAGCAGTTCTTC. It codes for CASSYLTSGARSYNEQFF.

This clonotype showed up just a few times. A much more abundant neighbour one base away suggests this may be a read error. The chain links TRBV27 to TRBJ2-5; 12 nucleotides match TRBD2. CDR3 length: 15 residues. The V segment lost 6 bases and the J segment 4 bases; nucleotides outside the gene matches: 6. CDR1 is MNHEY, CDR2 SMNVEV, per germline (reference sequence). CDR3 DNA: TGTGCCAGCAGAAGACTAGCGGGAGACCGAGAGACCCAGTACTTC. This translates into CASRRLAGDRETQYF.

V is TRBV25-1 and J is TRBJ2-4, with a weak D call TRBD2 (6 bases). V was clipped by 2 bases and J by 4 bases, with 12 bases between them. This CDR3 comprises 15 residues. CDR1 is MGHDK and CDR2 is SYGVNS in the germline V gene. The CDR3 nucleotides are TGTGCCAGCAGTGAAACAGCGGGTTTTAAAAACATTCAGTACTTC. Translation: CASSETAGFKNIQYF.

The V gene is TRBV20-1, the J gene TRBJ2-5; D remains ambiguous. Germline V gene lookup returns CDR1 DFQATT and CDR2 SNEGSKA (reference sequence). The CDR3 contains 11 residues. V lost 2 bases and J 5 bases, leaving 6 bases between the germline ends. Here the CDR3 DNA reads TGCAGTGCTAGACCGGCGGAGACCCAGTACTTC. Protein: CSARPAETQYF.

About this clonotype: The junction shows a germline mismatch at one end, possibly a read error. The CDR3 reads CASSLESGQGDYGYTF. CDR3 in DNA: TGCGCCAGCAGCTTAGAATCCGGACAGGGGGACTATGGCTACACCTTC. The chain uses TRBV7-2 and TRBJ1-2; 10 positions match TRBD1. Looked up from germline, CDR1 is SGHTA and CDR2 is FQGNSA. The CDR3 has 16 amino acids.

The J gene is TRBJ2-1, the V gene TRBV7-2; 11 nucleotides line up with TRBD1. Unmatched junction bases numbered 8, after V lost 4 bases and J lost 6 bases. The germline V gene encodes CDR1 SGHTA and CDR2 FQGNSA. The length of the CDR3 is 16 residues. CDR3 amino acids: CASSYTRDRGFNEQFF. CDR3 nucleotides: TGTGCCAGCAGCTATACCAGGGACAGGGGGTTCAATGAGCAGTTCTTC.